This TCR beta chain stems from a study of Ad26.COV2.S vaccination and SARS-CoV-2 variants. Study-level information: Donor was one of the participants in the Ad26.COV2.S arm of the COV1001 trial. Intramuscular Ad26.COV2.S at 5x10^10 or 1x10^11 viral particles.

Germline CDR1 is MNHEY and CDR2 is SMNVEV (reference sequence). V was pared by 7 bases and J by 6 bases, with 11 bases of the junction left unmatched. The length of the CDR3 is 15 residues. Generated by immunoSEQ multiplex PCR, the TCRdb table keeps only in-frame clones and is missing some. Among 400,000 to 450,000 clones listed, approximately 92% were seen once. As for this clone: Antigen unknown.

Study-wide results and limits: Compared with placebo recipients, vaccine recipients had higher spike-specific TCR breadth.

Treatment here: some 19 received Ad26.COV2.S at low or high dose, single or two shots; about 5 received placebo; per-sample allocation not given. Sampling took place 63 days after the first vaccine or placebo injection. Based in Boston, the donor was an adult of 18-55 years. The specimen comprised peripheral blood, sampled in a trial of Ad26.COV2.S vaccine versus placebo. The V gene is TRBV27, the J gene TRBJ1-1; 10 bases match TRBD1. This receptor was obtained from a person aged 18-65 years who received the Ad26.COV2.S COVID-19 vaccine or a placebo. The CDR3: CASKRWDRGLAEAFF. The CDR3 DNA follows: TGTGCCAGCAAGAGGTGGGACAGGGGCCTGGCTGAAGCTTTCTTT.